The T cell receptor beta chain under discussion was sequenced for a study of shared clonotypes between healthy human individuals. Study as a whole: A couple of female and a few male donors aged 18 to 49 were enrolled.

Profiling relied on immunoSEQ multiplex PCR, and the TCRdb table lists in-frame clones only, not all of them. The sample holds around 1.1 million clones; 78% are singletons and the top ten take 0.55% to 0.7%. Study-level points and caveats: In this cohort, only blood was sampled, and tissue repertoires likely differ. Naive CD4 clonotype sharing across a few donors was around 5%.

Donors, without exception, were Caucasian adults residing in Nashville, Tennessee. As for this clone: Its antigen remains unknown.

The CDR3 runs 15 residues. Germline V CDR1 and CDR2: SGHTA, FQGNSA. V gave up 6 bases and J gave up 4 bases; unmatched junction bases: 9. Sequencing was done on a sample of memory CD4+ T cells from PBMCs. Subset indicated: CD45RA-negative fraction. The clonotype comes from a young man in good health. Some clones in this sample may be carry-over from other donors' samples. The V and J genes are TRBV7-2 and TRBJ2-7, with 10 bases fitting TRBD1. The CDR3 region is CASSDATGGWYEQYF. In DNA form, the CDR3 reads TGTGCCAGCAGTGACGCGACAGGGGGCTGGTACGAGCAGTACTTC.